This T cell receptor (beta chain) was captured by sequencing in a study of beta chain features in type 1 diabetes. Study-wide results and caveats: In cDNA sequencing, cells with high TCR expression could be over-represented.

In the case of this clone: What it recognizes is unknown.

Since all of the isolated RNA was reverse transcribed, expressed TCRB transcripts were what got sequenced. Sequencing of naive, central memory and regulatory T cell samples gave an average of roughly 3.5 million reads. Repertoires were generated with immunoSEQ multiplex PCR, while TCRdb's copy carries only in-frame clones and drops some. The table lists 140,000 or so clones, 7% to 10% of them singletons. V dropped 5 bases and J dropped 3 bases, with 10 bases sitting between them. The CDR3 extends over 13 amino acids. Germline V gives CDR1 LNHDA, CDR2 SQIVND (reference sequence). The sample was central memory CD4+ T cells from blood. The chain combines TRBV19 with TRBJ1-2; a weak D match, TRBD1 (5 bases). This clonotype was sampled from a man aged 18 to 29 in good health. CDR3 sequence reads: CASSPRGDYGYTF. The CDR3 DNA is TGTGCCAGTAGTCCTCGGGGGGACTATGGCTACACCTTC.